This T cell receptor (beta chain) comes out of a study of blood T cell repertoires in COVID-19. CDR1 and CDR2 from the germline V gene are MNHEY and SMNVEV (reference sequence). This CDR3 is built from 14 residues. V lost 2 bases to trimming and J lost 3 bases; unmatched junction nucleotides: 2. Sequenced by immunoSEQ multiplex PCR; TCRdb stores in-frame clones only, minus some. The data hold around 280,000 clones, with about 88% observed a single time. The genes are TRBV27 and TRBJ2-7, with 9 bases that match TRBD2. This clonotype was sampled from a man between 65 and 85 years old with acute or convalescent COVID-19. Sequenced input: peripheral blood. Here the CDR3 reads CASSLGTSSYEQYF. DNA for the CDR3: TGTGCCAGCAGTTTAGGGACTAGCAGCTACGAGCAGTACTTC.